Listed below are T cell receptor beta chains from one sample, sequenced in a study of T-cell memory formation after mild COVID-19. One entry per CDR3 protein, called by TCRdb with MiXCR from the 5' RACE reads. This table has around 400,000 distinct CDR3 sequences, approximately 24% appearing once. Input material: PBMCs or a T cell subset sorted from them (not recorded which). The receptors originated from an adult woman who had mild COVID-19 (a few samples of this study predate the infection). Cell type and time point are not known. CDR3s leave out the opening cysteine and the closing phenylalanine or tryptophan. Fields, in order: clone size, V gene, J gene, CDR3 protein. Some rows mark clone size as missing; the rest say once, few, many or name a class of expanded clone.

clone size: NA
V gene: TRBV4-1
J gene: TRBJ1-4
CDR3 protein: ASSPWGVTEKLF

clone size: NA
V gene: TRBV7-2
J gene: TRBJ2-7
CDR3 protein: ASSLVASFYEQY

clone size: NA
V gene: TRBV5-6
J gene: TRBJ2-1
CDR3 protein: ASLLGGRGNEQF

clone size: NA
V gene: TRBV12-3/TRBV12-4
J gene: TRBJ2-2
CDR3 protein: ASRFRENTGELF

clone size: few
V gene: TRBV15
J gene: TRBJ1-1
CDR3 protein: ATSRIRGPNTEAF

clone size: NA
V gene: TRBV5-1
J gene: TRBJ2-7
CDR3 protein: ASLDRAYEQY

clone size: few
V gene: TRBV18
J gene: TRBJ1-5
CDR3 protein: ASSPQATQPQH

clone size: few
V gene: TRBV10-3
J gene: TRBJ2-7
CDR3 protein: ATGRSLAYEQY

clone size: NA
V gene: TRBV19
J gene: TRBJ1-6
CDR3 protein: ASSAGQGLFSPLH

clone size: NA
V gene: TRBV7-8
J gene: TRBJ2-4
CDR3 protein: ASSPELAKNIQY

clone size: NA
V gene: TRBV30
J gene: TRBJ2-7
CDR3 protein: ACPRGGTTYEQY

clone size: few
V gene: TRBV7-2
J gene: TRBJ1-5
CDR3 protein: ASSRGAYSNQPQH

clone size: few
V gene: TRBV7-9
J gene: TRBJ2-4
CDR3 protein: ASSPPLSGRDIQY

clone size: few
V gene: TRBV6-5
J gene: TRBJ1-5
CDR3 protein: ASRSTGVGQPQH

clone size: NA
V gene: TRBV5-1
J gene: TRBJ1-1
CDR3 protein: ASSPLGDTEAF

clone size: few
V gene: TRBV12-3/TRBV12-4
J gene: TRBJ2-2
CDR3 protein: ASSFSTRAGELF

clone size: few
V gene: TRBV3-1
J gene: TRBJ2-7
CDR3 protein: ASSLEAGLIYEQY

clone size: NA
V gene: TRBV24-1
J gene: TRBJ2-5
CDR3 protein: ATSDSGGGETQY

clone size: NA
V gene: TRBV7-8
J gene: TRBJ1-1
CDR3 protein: ASSLSHGDTEAF

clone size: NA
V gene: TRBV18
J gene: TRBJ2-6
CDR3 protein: ASSPPRGGGGANVLT

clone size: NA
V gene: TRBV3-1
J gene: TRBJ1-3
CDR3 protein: ASSLRGRGNTIY

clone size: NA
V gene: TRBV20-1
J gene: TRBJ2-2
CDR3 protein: SATDKGRSGELF

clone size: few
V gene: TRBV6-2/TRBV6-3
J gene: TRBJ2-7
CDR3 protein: ASSYTLGASSYEQY

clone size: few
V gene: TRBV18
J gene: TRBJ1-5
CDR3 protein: ASSPAQGRPNQPQH

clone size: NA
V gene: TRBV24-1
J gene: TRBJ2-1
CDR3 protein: ATATSGAYNEQF

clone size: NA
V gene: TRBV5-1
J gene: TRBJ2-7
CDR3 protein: ASSLLGGVDEQY

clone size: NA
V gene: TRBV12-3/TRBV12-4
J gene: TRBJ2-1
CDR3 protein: ASSSFTPNEQF

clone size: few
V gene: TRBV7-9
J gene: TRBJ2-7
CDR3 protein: ASSLVGQVVSYEQY

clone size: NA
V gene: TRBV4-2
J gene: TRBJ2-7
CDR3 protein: ASSPGSGGSYEQY

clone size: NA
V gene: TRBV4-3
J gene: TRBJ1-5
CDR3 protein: ASSQGQGGNQPQH

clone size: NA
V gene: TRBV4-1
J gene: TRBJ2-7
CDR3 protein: ASSPRQGGSYEQY

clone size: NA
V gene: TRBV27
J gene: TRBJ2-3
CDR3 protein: ASSFGGRYTQY

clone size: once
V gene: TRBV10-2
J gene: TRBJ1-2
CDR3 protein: ASSGTSNYGYT

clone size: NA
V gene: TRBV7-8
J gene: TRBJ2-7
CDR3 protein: ASSLIWGLAGTSYEQY

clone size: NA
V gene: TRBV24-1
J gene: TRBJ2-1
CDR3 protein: ATSDFEQRNNEQF

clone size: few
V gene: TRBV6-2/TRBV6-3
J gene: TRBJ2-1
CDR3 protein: ASSPALLAGDEQF

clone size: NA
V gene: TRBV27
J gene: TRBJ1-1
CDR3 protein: ASSLYATWVYTEAF

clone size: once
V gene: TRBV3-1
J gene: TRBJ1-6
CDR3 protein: ASSPTGTGEYNSPLH

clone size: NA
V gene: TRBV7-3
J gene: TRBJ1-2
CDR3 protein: ASSLDDRDRGYT

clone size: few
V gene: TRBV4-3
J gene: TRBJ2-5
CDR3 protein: ASSQVGVRNRGETQY

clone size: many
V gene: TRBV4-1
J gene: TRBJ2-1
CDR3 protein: ASSQVGFNEQF

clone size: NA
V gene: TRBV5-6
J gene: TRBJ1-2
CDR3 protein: ASSPRGNGYT

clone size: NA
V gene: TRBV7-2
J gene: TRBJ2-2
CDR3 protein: ASSPSPGTTIGELF

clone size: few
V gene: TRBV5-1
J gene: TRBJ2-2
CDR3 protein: ASSSELRSDAGELF

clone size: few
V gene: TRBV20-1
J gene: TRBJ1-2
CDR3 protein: SASDSRDPNYGYT

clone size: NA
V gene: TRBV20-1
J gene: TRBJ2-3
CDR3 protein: SAHSPRVNTQY

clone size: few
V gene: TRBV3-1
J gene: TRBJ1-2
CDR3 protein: ASSQTSYGYT

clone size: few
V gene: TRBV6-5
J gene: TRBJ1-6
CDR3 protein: ASSFSTGSEWSYNSPLH

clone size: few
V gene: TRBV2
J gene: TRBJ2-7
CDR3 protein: ASRTSGQWGEQY

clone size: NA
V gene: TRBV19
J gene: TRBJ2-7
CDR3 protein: ASSIGTGYYEQY

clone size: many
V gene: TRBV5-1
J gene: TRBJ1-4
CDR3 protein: ASSHGTGNEKLF

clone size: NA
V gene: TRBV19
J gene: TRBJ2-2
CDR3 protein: ASSIPPGQGWTGELF

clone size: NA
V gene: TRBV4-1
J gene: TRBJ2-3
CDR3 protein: ASSHPGSRADTQY

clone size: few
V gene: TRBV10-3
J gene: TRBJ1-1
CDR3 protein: AISEERNTEAF

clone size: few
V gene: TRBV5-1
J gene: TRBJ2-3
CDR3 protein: ASSQGAGDTQY

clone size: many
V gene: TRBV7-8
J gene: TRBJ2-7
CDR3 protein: ASSSRVGFYEQY

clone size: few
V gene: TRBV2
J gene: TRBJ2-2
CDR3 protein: ASSAQGYTGELF

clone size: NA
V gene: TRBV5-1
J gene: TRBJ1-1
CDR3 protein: ASSLGQQMNTEAF

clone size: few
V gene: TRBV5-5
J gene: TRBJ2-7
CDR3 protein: ASSLPGQVYEQY

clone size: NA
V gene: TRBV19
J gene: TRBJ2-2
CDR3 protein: ASSNRGLVSGELF